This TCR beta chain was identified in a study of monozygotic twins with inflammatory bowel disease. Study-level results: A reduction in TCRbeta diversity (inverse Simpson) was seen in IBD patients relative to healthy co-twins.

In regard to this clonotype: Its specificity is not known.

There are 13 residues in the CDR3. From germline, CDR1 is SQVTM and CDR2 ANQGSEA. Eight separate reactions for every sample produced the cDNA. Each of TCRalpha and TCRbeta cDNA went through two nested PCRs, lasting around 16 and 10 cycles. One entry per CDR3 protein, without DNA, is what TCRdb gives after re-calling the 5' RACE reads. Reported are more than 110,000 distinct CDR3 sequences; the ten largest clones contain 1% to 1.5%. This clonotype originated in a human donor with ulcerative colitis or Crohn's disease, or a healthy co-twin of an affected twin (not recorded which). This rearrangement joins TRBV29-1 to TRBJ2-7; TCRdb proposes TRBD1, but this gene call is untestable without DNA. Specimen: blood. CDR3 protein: CSVFRGGPSEQYF.